The source of this TCR beta chain is a study of blood T cell repertoires in COVID-19. Study-wide background: Acute-phase and convalescent COVID-19 samples originated in the United States, Italy and Spain. PBMCs, B-cell-depleted T cells, or T cells provided the cDNA or gDNA that made up the material.

This clone was seen a few times. Trimming took 2 bases from V and 9 from J, leaving 8 bases between them. The germline gives CDR1 SGHTA, CDR2 FQGTGA. The CDR3 contains 12 residues. Profiled with immunoSEQ multiplex PCR; TCRdb holds only in-frame clones, not every one. This sample has around 24,000 clones, with about 90% found just once. The receptor was isolated from a man between 70 and 80 years old with acute or convalescent COVID-19. Sample: peripheral blood. The chain recombines TRBV7-3 with TRBJ2-1; unclear D gene. The CDR3 protein is CASSLDFGEQFF. CDR3 nucleotide sequence: TGTGCCAGCAGCTTAGACTTCGGTGAGCAGTTCTTC.